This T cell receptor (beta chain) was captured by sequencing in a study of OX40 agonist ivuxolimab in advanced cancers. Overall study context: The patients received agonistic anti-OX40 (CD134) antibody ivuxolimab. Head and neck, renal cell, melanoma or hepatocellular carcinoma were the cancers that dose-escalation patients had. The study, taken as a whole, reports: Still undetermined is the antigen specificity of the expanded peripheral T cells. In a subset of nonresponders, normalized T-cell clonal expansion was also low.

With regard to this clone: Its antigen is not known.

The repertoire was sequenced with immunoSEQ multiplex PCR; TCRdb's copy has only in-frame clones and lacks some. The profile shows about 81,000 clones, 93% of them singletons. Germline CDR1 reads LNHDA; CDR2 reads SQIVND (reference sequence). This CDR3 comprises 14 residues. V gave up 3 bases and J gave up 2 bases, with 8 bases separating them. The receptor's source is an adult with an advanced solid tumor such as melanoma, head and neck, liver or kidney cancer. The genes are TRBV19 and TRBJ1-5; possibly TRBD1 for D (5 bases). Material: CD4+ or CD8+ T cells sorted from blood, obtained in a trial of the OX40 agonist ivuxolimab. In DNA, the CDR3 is TGTGCCAGTAGTATGGGGGAAGGCAATCAGCCCCAGCATTTT. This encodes CASSMGEGNQPQHF.